These 20 T cell receptor beta chains originate from one sample sequenced in a study of T cell responses to AZD1222 COVID-19 vaccine (dated by TCRdb to the early 2020s). Library preparation was by the immunoSEQ multiplex PCR assay. TCRdb mirrors the immuneACCESS table, restricted to in-frame sequences. Some clones are absent from its copies; in checked studies, under half trace to an unresolved V gene, and the reason for the others is unknown. This sample is represented by around 140,000 clones; roughly 90% of them were singletons. The ten largest clones represent over 1.5% of the sample. In light of the paper, this sample's time point label describes: baseline before first vaccination. The sequencing here drew on peripheral blood, taken on day 0 of AZD1222 vaccination. These receptors were collected from an adult in good health.

V usage is TRBV7-2 and J usage is TRBJ2-5; TRBD2 agrees at 8 bases. Germline CDR1 is SGHTA and CDR2 is FQGNSA. With V trimmed by 5 bases and J by 3 bases, 17 bases remained unmatched. The CDR3 runs to 18 residues. CDR3 DNA: TGTGCCAGCAGCCCCCTTTCGTTAGCGGGATACTTAAAAGAGACCCAGTACTTC. Translating it yields CASSPLSLAGYLKETQYF.

The V and J genes are TRBV4-1 and TRBJ2-2; D remains ambiguous. Germline-derived CDR1 and CDR2 are MGHRA and YSYEKL. The CDR3 totals 12 residues. Between the trimmed V and J ends, which lost 6 bases and 7 bases, there was a span of 9 bases. The CDR3 sequence: CASSFRLGELFF. Here the CDR3 DNA reads TGCGCCAGCAGTTTTAGACTCGGGGAGCTGTTTTTT.

The rearrangement links TRBV7-6 to TRBJ2-3; D perhaps matches TRBD2 (6 bases). In germline, CDR1 is SGHVS, CDR2 FNYEAQ. This CDR3 region has 17 residues. V was cut by 8 bases and J by 1 base, with 22 bases left in between. In DNA, the CDR3 is TGTGCCAGCCGCCTTAGGGGCGGGACCACCCGCACAGATACGCAGTATTTT. Translation gives CASRLRGGTTRTDTQYF.

The chain couples TRBV10-3 to TRBJ2-2; D remains unclear. This CDR3 region has 13 residues. CDR1 is ENHRY, CDR2 SYGVKD, per germline. Between the trimmed V and J ends, which lost 6 bases and 5 bases, there was a span of 10 bases. As DNA, the CDR3 is TGTGCCATCAGGGCTGACTTAACCGGGGAGCTGTTTTTT. The encoded protein is CAIRADLTGELFF.

The V and J genes are TRBV5-1 and TRBJ2-2, with TRBD1 as a possible D gene (6 bases). Germline CDR1 SGHRS, CDR2 YFSETQ. The CDR3 loop spans 15 amino acids. The V end lost 2 bases, the J end lost 6 bases, and 14 bases lay between the germline ends. The CDR3 nucleotides read TGCGCCAGCAGCTTACACAGGGTTGGTGCCGGGGAGCTGTTTTTT. Residues: CASSLHRVGAGELFF.

V and J are TRBV19 and TRBJ2-3; D is perhaps TRBD2 (6 bases). Germline CDR1 reads LNHDA; CDR2 reads SQIVND (reference sequence). Trimming pared 2 bases from V and 4 bases from J, leaving 13 bases between. The CDR3 length is 15 residues. The chain's CDR3 is CASSIFGLTPDTQYF. CDR3 in DNA: TGTGCCAGTAGTATATTCGGACTAACCCCAGATACGCAGTATTTT.

The chain recombines TRBV20-1 with TRBJ2-3; D ambiguous. The germline V gene encodes CDR1 DFQATT and CDR2 SNEGSKA (reference sequence). This CDR3 is 11 amino acids long. DNA for the CDR3: TGCAGCCGACGGACGGCGGATACGCAGTATTTT. As protein: CSRRTADTQYF.

As regards this clone: Other DNA sequences in this sample translate to the same CDR3. This chain connects TRBV5-1 to TRBJ1-6; D gene ambiguous. Germline CDR1 reads SGHRS; CDR2 reads YFSETQ. The CDR3 has 12 residues. Trimming took 4 bases from V and 7 from J, leaving 6 bases between them. CDR3 residues: CASSLGNSPLHF. In DNA form, the CDR3 reads TGCGCCAGCAGCCTAGGGAATTCACCCCTCCACTTT.

The chain couples TRBV7-9 to TRBJ1-2, with TRBD1 matching over 10 bases. The CDR3 length is 14 residues. Germline loops: CDR1 SEHNR, CDR2 FQNEAQ (reference sequence). Trimming at V came to 5 bases and at J to 4 bases, leaving 4 bases not matched to a gene. CDR3 sequence: CASSPRTGGYGYTF. CDR3 DNA: TGTGCCAGCAGCCCCCGGACAGGGGGCTATGGCTACACCTTC. Full variable domain (missing parts from reference TRBV7-9 and TRBJ1-2): DTGVSQNPRHKITKRGQNVTFRCDPISEHNRLYWYRQTLGQGPEFLTYFQNEAQLEKSRLLSDRFSAERPKGSFSTLEIQRTEQGDSAMYLCASSPRTGGYGYTFGSGTRLTVV.

CDR3 in DNA: TGCGCCAGCAGCCCTTTCCCCCGGGACGGGCGTGAAAACACCATATATTTT. Amino acids: CASSPFPRDGRENTIYF. V usage is TRBV4-1 and J usage is TRBJ1-3; perhaps TRBD1 as D (5 bases). Trimming removed 4 bases from V and 6 bases from J, with 22 bases in between. CDR3 length: 17 amino acids. CDR1 and CDR2 from the germline V gene are MGHRA and YSYEKL.

The chain joins TRBV4-1 to TRBJ2-7; TRBD2 might be the D (5 bases). This CDR3 region has 14 residues. CDR1 and CDR2 from the germline V gene are MGHRA and YSYEKL. V was cut by 1 base and J by 5 bases, with 12 bases left in between. The DNA of the CDR3 is TGCGCCAGCAGCCAAGGTGGACTCTGGAACGAGCAGTACTTC. It is translated as CASSQGGLWNEQYF.

The chain links TRBV7-7 to TRBJ2-5; 9 nucleotides line up with TRBD1. V gave up 5 bases and J gave up 5 bases; unmatched junction bases: 9. The CDR3 covers 15 residues. Germline values: CDR1 SSHAT, CDR2 FNYEAQ (reference sequence). The CDR3 protein is CASSIGDRERETQYF. DNA of the CDR3: TGTGCCAGCAGCATAGGGGACAGGGAAAGGGAGACCCAGTACTTC.

This clone occurred once. Other DNA sequences in the same sample also yield this CDR3. V gene TRBV6-1 combines with J gene TRBJ2-7; D uncertain. CDR3 length: 11 amino acids. CDR1 is MNHNS and CDR2 is SASEGT in the germline V gene. With 3 bases removed from V and 3 bases from J, the gap between germline ends came to 3 bases. The CDR3 region is CASSENYEQYF. The CDR3, as DNA: TGTGCCAGCAGTGAGAACTACGAGCAGTACTTC.

This chain links TRBV12-3 or TRBV12-4 with TRBJ1-1; D not certain. This CDR3 spans 11 amino acids. Trimming shortened V by 10 bases and J by 3 bases, and 9 bases separated the two germline ends. The CDR3 sequence is CATDRDTEAFF. The CDR3 DNA reads TGTGCCACCGATCGGGACACTGAAGCTTTCTTT.

The chain carries TRBV5-4 and TRBJ2-7; D not certain. This CDR3 has 13 residues. Germline V gene data show CDR1 as SGHNT and CDR2 as YYREEE (reference sequence). V dropped 0 bases and J dropped 5 bases, with 9 bases sitting between them. The CDR3 region is CASSLGYRNEQYF. For the CDR3, the DNA is TGTGCCAGCAGCTTGGGCTATCGAAACGAGCAGTACTTC.

The V and J genes are TRBV7-2 and TRBJ2-7; TRBD2 matches 9 bases. V was clipped by 8 bases and J by 4 bases; unmatched bases: 6. The CDR3 spans 13 residues. The germline V gene encodes CDR1 SGHTA and CDR2 FQGNSA. The CDR3 region is CASSRLADYEQYF. DNA of the CDR3: TGTGCCAGCTCACGACTAGCGGATTACGAGCAGTACTTC. Together with reference TRBV7-2 and TRBJ2-7, the CDR3 gives the full variable domain: GAGVSQSPSNKVTEKGKDVELRCDPISGHTALYWYRQSLGQGLEFLIYFQGNSAPDKSGLPSDRFSAERTGGSVSTLTIQRTQQEDSAVYLCASSRLADYEQYFGPGTRLTVT.

The chain employs TRBV15 and TRBJ1-3; no clear D. Trimming pared 0 bases from V and 6 bases from J, leaving 9 bases between. This CDR3 region has 14 residues. CDR1 LNHNV and CDR2 YYDKDF come from the germline V gene (reference sequence). CDR3 loop: CATSRDSLKNTIYF. In nucleotides, the CDR3 is TGTGCCACCAGCAGAGATTCTTTGAAAAACACCATATATTTT.

The chain uses TRBV10-3 and TRBJ1-1, with D possibly TRBD1 on 5 matching bases. The V end was cut by 8 bases, the J end by 1 base, with 20 bases between. The CDR3 totals 16 residues. Germline V gives CDR1 ENHRY, CDR2 SYGVKD. CDR3 amino acids: CAIRVTTGTENTEAFF. CDR3 coding DNA: TGTGCCATCCGAGTCACGACCGGGACGGAGAACACTGAAGCTTTCTTT.

This clone was found once. J is TRBJ1-3 and V is TRBV18; a weak D match, TRBD1 (5 bases). Trimming pared 2 bases from V and 0 bases from J, leaving 8 bases between. Germline V gives CDR1 KGHSH, CDR2 LQKENI. This CDR3 region has 15 residues. The CDR3 loop is CASSPYGGSGNTIYF. CDR3 coding DNA: TGTGCCAGCTCACCATATGGGGGCTCTGGAAACACCATATATTTT.

The chain couples TRBV6-1 to TRBJ2-7; D is possibly TRBD1 (5 bases). This CDR3 spans 15 amino acids. Germline assignment: CDR1 MNHNS and CDR2 SASEGT. V was trimmed by 2 bases and J by 4 bases, leaving 15 bases between them. The CDR3 coding sequence is TGTGCCAGCAGTGAATTCAGGGTGGCGAGTTACGAGCAGTACTTC. Protein sequence: CASSEFRVASYEQYF.